These 5 T cell receptor beta chains originate from one sample sequenced in a study of T-cell memory formation after mild COVID-19. TCRdb re-called the 5' RACE reads with MiXCR, one entry per CDR3 protein. There are a few hundred thousand distinct CDR3 sequences in the sample; over 25% occur only once, and approximately 13% lies in the top ten. Sequenced material: PBMCs or a T cell subset sorted from them (not recorded which). The receptors were sampled from an adult woman who had mild COVID-19 (a few samples of this study predate the infection). Cell type and time point are not known.

The chain combines TRBV29-1 with TRBJ2-7; 9 nucleotides align to TRBD2. The CDR3 loop spans 16 amino acids. V trimming: 5 bases; J trimming: 2 bases; junction bases outside the gene matches: 13. The germline V gene encodes CDR1 SQVTM and CDR2 ANQGSEA. CDR3 bases: TGCAGCGTTCGAGCGGCTAGCGGGATAGGCGCCTACGAGCAGTACTTC. This gives the protein CSVRAASGIGAYEQYF.

This chain links TRBV7-9 with TRBJ2-7; D possibly corresponds to TRBD1 (5 bases). Germline CDR1 is SEHNR and CDR2 is FQNEAQ (reference sequence). Trimming took 5 bases from V and 6 from J, leaving 14 bases between them. CDR3 size: 13 residues. CDR3 protein: CASSPQGLGEQYF. The CDR3 DNA sequence: TGTGCCAGCAGCCCGCAGGGTTTGGGCGAGCAGTACTTC.

The chain recombines TRBV13 with TRBJ2-3, with 8 bases aligning to TRBD2. In germline, CDR1 is PRHDT, CDR2 FYEKMQ (reference sequence). The ends lost 5 bases at V and 5 bases at J; junction bases unmatched: 12. The CDR3 covers 16 residues. CDR3 residues: CASSLGRAGEKDTQYF. The CDR3, as DNA: TGTGCCAGCAGCCTCGGACGAGCGGGGGAAAAAGATACGCAGTATTTT.

This clonotype turned up a few times. The rearrangement uses TRBV9 and TRBJ2-7; D not certain. The V and J ends lost 0 bases and 3 bases respectively, with 10 bases between them. In germline, CDR1 is SGDLS, CDR2 YYNGEE. The CDR3 length is 14 residues. CDR3 bases: TGTGCCAGCAGCGTAGGTAACGGGTTCTACGAGCAGTACTTC. Translation: CASSVGNGFYEQYF.

This clonotype was detected only a few times. The chain is built from TRBV15 and TRBJ1-6; maybe TRBD1 (6 bases). This CDR3 contains 17 residues. Trimming pared 1 base from V and 5 bases from J, leaving 15 bases between. Germline CDR1 and CDR2: LNHNV and YYDKDF (reference sequence). In DNA form, the CDR3 reads TGTGCCACCAGCAGAGCCCCGGGACATCTAGATAATTCACCCCTCCACTTT. Translating it yields CATSRAPGHLDNSPLHF.